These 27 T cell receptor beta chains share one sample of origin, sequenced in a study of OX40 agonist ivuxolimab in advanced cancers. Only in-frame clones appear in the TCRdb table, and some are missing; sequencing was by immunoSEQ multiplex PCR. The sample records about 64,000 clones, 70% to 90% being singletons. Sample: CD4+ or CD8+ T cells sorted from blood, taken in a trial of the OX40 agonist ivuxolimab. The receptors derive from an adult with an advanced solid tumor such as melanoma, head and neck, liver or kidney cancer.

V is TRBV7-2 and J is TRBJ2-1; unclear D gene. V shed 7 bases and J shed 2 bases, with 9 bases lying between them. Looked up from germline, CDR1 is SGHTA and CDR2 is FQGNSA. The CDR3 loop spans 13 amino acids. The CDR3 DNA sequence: TGTGCCAGCAACCCTGCGGCCTACAATGAGCAGTTCTTC. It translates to CASNPAAYNEQFF.

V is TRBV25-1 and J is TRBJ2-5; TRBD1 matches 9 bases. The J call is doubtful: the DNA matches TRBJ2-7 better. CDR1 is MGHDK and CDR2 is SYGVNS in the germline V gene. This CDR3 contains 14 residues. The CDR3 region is CASSRGQGPYEQYF. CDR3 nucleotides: TGTGCCAGCAGTAGGGGACAGGGACCCTACGAGCAGTACTTC.

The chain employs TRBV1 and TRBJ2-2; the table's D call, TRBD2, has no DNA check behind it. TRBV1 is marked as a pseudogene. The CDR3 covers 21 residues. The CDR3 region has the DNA TGCACCAGCAGCCGGACTAGCGGGAACGCCACCTTACGTACGAACACCGGGGAGCTGTTTTTT. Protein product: CTSSRTSGNATLRTNTGELFF.

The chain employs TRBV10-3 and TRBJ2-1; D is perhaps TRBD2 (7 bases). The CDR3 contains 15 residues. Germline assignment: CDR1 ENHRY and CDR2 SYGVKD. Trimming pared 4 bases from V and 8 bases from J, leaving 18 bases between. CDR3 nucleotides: TGTGCCATCAGTGGAGGGGGGGCCTCCATAGATGAGCAGTTCTTC. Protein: CAISGGGASIDEQFF.

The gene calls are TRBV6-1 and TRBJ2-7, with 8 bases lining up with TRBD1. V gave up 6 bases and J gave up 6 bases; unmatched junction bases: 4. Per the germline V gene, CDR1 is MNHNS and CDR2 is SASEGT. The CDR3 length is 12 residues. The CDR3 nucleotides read TGTGCCAGCAGAGCCGGGACAGGCGAGCAGTACTTC. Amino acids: CASRAGTGEQYF.

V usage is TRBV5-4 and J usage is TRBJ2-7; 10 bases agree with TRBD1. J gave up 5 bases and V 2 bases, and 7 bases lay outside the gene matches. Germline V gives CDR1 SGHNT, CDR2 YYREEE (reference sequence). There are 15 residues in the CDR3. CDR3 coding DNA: TGTGCCAGCAGCTTACAGACAGGGGGCTTCCACGAGCAGTACTTC. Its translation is CASSLQTGGFHEQYF.

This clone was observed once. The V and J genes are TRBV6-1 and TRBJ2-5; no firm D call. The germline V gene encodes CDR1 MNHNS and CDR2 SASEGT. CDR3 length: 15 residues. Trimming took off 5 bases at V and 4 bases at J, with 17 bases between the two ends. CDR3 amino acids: CASSLRSGFGETQYF. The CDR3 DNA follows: TGTGCCAGCAGTCTACGGTCTGGCTTTGGAGAGACCCAGTACTTC.

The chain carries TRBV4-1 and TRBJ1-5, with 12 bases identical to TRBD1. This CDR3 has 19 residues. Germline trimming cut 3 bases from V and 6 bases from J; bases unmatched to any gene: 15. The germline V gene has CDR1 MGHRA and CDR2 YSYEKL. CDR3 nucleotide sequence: TGCGCCAGCAGCCATGATCCGGGACAGGGGGCTTGGAGGGGTCAGCCCCAGCATTTT. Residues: CASSHDPGQGAWRGQPQHF.

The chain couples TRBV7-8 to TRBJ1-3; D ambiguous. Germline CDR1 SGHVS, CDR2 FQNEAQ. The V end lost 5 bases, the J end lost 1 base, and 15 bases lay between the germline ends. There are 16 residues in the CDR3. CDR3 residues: CASSRYTSFSGNTIYF. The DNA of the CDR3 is TGTGCCAGCAGCCGGTATACCAGTTTTTCTGGAAACACCATATATTTT.

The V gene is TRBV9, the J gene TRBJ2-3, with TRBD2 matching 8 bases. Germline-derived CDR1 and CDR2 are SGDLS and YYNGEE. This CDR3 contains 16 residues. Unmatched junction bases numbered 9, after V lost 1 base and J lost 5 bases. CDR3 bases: TGTGCCAGCAGCGTATGGAGCGGGAGCGTTCAAGATACGCAGTATTTT. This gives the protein CASSVWSGSVQDTQYF.

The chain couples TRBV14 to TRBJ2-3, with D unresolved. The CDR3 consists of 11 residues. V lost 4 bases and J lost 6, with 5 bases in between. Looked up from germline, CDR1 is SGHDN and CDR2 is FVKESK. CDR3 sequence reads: CASSPSDTQYF. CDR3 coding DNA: TGTGCCAGCAGCCCATCTGATACGCAGTATTTT.

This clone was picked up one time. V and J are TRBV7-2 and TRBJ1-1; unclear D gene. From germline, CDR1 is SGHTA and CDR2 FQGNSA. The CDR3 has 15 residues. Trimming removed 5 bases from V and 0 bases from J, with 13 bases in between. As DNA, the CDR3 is TGTGCCAGCAGCCCAGGAGGACGGATGAACACTGAAGCTTTCTTT. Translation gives CASSPGGRMNTEAFF.

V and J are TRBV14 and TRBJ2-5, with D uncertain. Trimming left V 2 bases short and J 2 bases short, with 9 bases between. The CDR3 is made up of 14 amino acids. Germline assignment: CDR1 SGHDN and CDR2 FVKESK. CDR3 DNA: TGTGCCAGCAGCCAAAGTGGGTCGCAAGAGACCCAGTACTTC. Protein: CASSQSGSQETQYF.

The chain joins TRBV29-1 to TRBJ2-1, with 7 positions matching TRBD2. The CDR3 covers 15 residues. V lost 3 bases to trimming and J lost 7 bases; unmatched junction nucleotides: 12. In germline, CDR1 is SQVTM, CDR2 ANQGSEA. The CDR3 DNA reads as TGCAGCGTTGATCAGGTACTAGCGTCCTTTAATGAGCAGTTCTTC. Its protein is CSVDQVLASFNEQFF.

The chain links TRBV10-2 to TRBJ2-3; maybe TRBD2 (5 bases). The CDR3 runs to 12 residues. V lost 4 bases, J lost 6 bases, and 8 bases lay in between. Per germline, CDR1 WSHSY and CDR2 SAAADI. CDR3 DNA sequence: TGCGCCAGCAGTGTAGCGCCCGATACGCAGTATTTT. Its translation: CASSVAPDTQYF.

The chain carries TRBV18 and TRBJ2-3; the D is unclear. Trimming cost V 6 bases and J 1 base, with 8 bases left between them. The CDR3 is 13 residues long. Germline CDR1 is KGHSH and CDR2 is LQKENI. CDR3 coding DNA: TGTGCCAGCTCCCTTGGAGGCACAGATACGCAGTATTTT. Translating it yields CASSLGGTDTQYF.

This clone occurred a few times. CDR3: CASSLGGQRYNEQFF. The CDR3 nucleotides are TGTGCCAGCAGCTTAGGGGGCCAGAGGTACAATGAGCAGTTCTTC. The chain recombines TRBV11-2 with TRBJ2-1, with D possibly TRBD1 on 5 matching bases. V was trimmed by 1 base and J by 4 bases, leaving 11 bases between them. Per germline, CDR1 SGHAT and CDR2 FQNNGV. This CDR3 comprises 15 residues.

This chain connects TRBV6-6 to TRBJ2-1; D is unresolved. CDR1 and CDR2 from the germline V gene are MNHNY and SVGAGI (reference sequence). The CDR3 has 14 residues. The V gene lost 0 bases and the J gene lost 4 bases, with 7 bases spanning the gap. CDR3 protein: CASSYSAEYNEQFF. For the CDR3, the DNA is TGTGCCAGCAGTTACTCGGCAGAGTACAATGAGCAGTTCTTC.

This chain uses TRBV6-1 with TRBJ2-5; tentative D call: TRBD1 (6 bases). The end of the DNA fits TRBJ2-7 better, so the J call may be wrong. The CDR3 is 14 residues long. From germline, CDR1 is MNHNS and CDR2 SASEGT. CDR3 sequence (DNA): TGTGCCAGCAGTGAATCCGGGACACCCTACGAGCAGTACTTC. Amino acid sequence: CASSESGTPYEQYF.

The CDR3 DNA reads TGTGCCCGACTCGGTCCCCAGAACGAGCAGTACTTC. This encodes CARLGPQNEQYF. This chain joins TRBV30 and TRBJ2-7; the D is unclear. Looked up from germline, CDR1 is GTSNPN and CDR2 is SVGIG (reference sequence). Trimming pared 8 bases from V and 5 bases from J, leaving 16 bases between. CDR3 length equals 12 residues.

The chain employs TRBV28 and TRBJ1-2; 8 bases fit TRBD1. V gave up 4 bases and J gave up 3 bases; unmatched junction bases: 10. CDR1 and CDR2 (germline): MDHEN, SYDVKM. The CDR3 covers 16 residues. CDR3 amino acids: CASSSPWTGLDYGYTF. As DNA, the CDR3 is TGTGCCAGCAGTTCCCCATGGACAGGGTTGGACTATGGCTACACCTTC.

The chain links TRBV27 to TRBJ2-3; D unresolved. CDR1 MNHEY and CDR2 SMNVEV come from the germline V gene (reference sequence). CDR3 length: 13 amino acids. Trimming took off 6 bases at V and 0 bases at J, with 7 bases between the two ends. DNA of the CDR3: TGTGCCAGCAGACCCAGGAGCACAGATACGCAGTATTTT. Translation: CASRPRSTDTQYF.

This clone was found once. This chain's CDR3 is CASSLSSGPMQDTQYF. The CDR3 region has the DNA TGTGCCAGCAGTCTGTCTAGCGGTCCTATGCAAGATACGCAGTATTTT. The rearrangement uses TRBV28 and TRBJ2-3; TRBD2 matches 7 bases. J lost 5 bases, V lost 5 bases, and 13 bases had no gene match. CDR3 length equals 16 residues. Germline V lookup: CDR1 MDHEN, CDR2 SYDVKM. The entire variable domain, with the rest obtained from reference TRBV28 and TRBJ2-3, is as follows: DVKVTQSSRYLVKRTGEKVFLECVQDMDHENMFWYRQDPGLGLRLIYFSYDVKMKEKGDIPEGYSVSREKKERFSLILESASTNQTSMYLCASSLSSGPMQDTQYFGPGTRLTVL.

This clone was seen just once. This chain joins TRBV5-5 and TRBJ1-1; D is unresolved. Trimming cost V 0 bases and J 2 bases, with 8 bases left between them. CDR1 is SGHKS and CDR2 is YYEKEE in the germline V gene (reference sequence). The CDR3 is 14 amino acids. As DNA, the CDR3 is TGTGCCAGCAGCTTGGCAGCCTTTAACACTGAAGCTTTCTTT. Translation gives CASSLAAFNTEAFF. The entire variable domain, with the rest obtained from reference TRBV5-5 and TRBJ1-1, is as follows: DAGVTQSPTHLIKTRGQQVTLRCSPISGHKSVSWYQQVLGQGPQFIFQYYEKEERGRGNFPDRFSARQFPNYSSELNVNALLLGDSALYLCASSLAAFNTEAFFGQGTRLTVV.

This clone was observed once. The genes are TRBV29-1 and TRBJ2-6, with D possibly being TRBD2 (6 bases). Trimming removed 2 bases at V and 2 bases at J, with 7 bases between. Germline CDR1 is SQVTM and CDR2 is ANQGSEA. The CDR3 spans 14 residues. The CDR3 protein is CSVESGAGANVLTF. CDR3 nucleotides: TGCAGCGTTGAATCGGGGGCTGGGGCCAACGTCCTGACTTTC.

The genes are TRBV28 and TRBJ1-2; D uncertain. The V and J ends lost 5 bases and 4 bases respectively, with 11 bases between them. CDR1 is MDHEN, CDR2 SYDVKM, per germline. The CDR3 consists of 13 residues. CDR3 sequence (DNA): TGTGCCAGCAGTGCGAGAGCAGGCTATGGCTACACCTTC. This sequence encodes CASSARAGYGYTF.

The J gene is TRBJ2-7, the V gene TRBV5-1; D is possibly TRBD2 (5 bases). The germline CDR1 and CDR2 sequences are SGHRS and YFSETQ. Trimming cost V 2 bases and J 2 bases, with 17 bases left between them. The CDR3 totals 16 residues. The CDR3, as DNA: TGCGCCAGCAGCTTTCCAAGCGGAACCACCACCTACGAGCAGTACTTC. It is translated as CASSFPSGTTTYEQYF.